This T cell receptor (beta chain) originates from a study of T cell responses to AZD1222 COVID-19 vaccine. Study conclusions and caveats: Baseline seropositivity characterized only six AZD1222 recipients. The peak T cell response came first, and repertoires were sampled only after it. The CD4 TCRs associated with vaccination extended across spike and predominated at 160-218 and 743-854.

Measured with immunoSEQ multiplex PCR; TCRdb has only the in-frame clones, and not every one. Of 150,000 to 200,000 clones in the sample, approximately 87% were seen once. Some second doses came at about 4 weeks and others at about 12 weeks; these were pooled. This clone was seen just once. Its antigen is undetermined. CDR1 SGHDT and CDR2 YYEEEE come from the germline V gene. J lost 10 bases, V lost 4 bases, and 4 bases had no gene match. This CDR3 has 11 residues. Specimen: peripheral blood, collected 28 days after the second AZD1222 dose. This rearrangement joins TRBV5-6 to TRBJ1-1; 7 bases match TRBD1. The TCR originated in an adult who received the AZD1222 COVID-19 vaccine. CDR3 sequence: CASSLQGRAFF. The DNA for the CDR3 is TGTGCCAGCAGCCTACAGGGGCGAGCTTTCTTT. Looking up the rest from reference TRBV5-6 and TRBJ1-1 gives the full variable domain: DAGVTQSPTHLIKTRGQQVTLRCSPKSGHDTVSWYQQALGQGPQFIFQYYEEEERQRGNFPDRFSGHQFPNYSSELNVNALLLGDSALYLCASSLQGRAFFGQGTRLTVV.